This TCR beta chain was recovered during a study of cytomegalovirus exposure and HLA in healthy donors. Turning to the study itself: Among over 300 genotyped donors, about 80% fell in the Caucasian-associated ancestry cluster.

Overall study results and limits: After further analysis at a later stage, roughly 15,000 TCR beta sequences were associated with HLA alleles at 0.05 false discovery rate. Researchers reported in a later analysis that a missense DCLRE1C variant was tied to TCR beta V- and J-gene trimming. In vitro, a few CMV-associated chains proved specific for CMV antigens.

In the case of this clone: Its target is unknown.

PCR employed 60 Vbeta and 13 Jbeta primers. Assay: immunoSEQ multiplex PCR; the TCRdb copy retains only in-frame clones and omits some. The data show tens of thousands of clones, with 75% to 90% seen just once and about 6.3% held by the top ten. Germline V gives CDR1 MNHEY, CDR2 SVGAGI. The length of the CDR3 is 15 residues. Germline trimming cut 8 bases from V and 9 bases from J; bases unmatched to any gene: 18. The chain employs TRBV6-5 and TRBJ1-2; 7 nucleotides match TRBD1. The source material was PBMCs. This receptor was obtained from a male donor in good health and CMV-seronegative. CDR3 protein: CASAPYRDSSSRYTF. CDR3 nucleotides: TGTGCCAGCGCCCCCTACAGGGACAGCTCATCTCGCTACACCTTC.